A single sample gave rise to the 32 T cell receptor beta chains below, sequenced in a study of identical twins. TCRdb reprocessed the 5' RACE reads with MiXCR, giving one entry per CDR3 protein. The sample consists of around 300,000 distinct CDR3 sequences, less than 9% of them appearing once. These data are also associated with another study on yellow fever vaccine responses in identical twins.

Sequences were obtained from memory (CD45RO+) T cells sorted from blood. The receptor source for this set is a young woman in good health.

The chain is built from TRBV3-1 and TRBJ2-7, with D perhaps given as TRBD1 or TRBD2 (5 bases each). This CDR3 spans 14 amino acids. V shed 1 base and J shed 7 bases, with 14 bases lying between them. Germline V CDR1 and CDR2: LGHDT, YNNKEL (reference sequence). The DNA of the CDR3 is TGTGCCAGCAGCCAAGGTCCGGGACCGGGGGAGCAGTACTTC. Its translation is CASSQGPGPGEQYF.

This clonotype was recorded a few times. The chain employs TRBV7-9 and TRBJ2-5; no firm D call. Trimming cost V 1 base and J 5 bases, with 14 bases left between them. Looked up from germline, CDR1 is SEHNR and CDR2 is FQNEAQ (reference sequence). This CDR3 is 15 amino acids long. CDR3 in DNA: TGTGCCAGCAGCTTAGGGCGGCGAAAGGAGGAGACCCAGTACTTC. It is translated as CASSLGRRKEETQYF.

The chain is built from TRBV3-1 and TRBJ1-5; tentative D call: TRBD1 (5 bases). Germline V gives CDR1 LGHDT, CDR2 YNNKEL (reference sequence). This CDR3 spans 15 amino acids. V lost 1 base and J 3 bases, leaving 10 bases between the germline ends. DNA of the CDR3: TGTGCCAGCAGCCAAGCCCCAGGGTACAATCAGCCCCAGCATTTT. Protein: CASSQAPGYNQPQHF.

This clonotype has a count of ten or more. J is TRBJ1-2 and V is TRBV5-1; D not resolved. The CDR3 is made up of 13 amino acids. Germline V lookup: CDR1 SGHRS, CDR2 YFSETQ. Trimming stripped 3 bases from V and 3 bases from J, with 9 bases between. CDR3 sequence reads: CASSSDTYYGYTF. The CDR3 DNA is TGCGCCAGCAGCTCCGACACCTACTATGGCTACACCTTC. Full variable domain (outside the CDR3, taken from reference TRBV5-1 and TRBJ1-2): KAGVTQTPRYLIKTRGQQVTLSCSPISGHRSVSWYQQTPGQGLQFLFEYFSETQRNKGNFPGRFSGRQFSNSRSEMNVSTLELGDSALYLCASSSDTYYGYTFGSGTRLTVV.

This clonotype was observed a handful of times. CDR3 residues: CASSSGTGGEKLFF. As DNA, the CDR3 is TGTGCCAGTAGCTCCGGGACAGGGGGTGAAAAACTGTTTTTT. The chain couples TRBV19 to TRBJ1-4; 11 nucleotides line up with TRBD1. Unmatched junction bases numbered 4, after V lost 6 bases and J lost 7 bases. Germline V gene sequence: CDR1 LNHDA, CDR2 SQIVND (reference sequence). This CDR3 is built from 14 residues.

This clonotype has at least ten counts. The chain carries TRBV12-3 or TRBV12-4 and TRBJ2-1; D remains ambiguous. Trimming removed 8 bases at V and 0 bases at J, with 11 bases between. This CDR3 has 14 amino acids. The CDR3 nucleotides are TGTGCCAGCCGTGAAGTTTACTCCTACAATGAGCAGTTCTTC. It is translated as CASREVYSYNEQFF.

In its sample, this clonotype was seen many times. The V and J genes are TRBV29-1 and TRBJ1-2; D not resolved. The CDR3 runs 12 residues. V lost 3 bases and J lost 5, with 10 bases in between. Germline V gene data show CDR1 as SQVTM and CDR2 as ANQGSEA. The CDR3 nucleotides read TGCAGCGTTGATGGGCAGGTATATGGCTACACCTTC. Its translation: CSVDGQVYGYTF.

This clonotype was counted only a few times. The chain uses TRBV20-1 and TRBJ1-1; D might be TRBD1 (5 bases). CDR3 size: 11 residues. Germline lookup yields CDR1 DFQATT and CDR2 SNEGSKA (reference sequence). V lost 6 bases and J 3 bases, leaving 8 bases between the germline ends. The CDR3 reads CSAAGYTEAFF. The CDR3 nucleotides read TGCAGTGCGGCAGGGTACACTGAAGCTTTCTTT.

This clonotype was detected ten times or more. This rearrangement joins TRBV10-3 to TRBJ1-1; D is perhaps TRBD1 (6 bases). Per the germline V gene, CDR1 is ENHRY and CDR2 is SYGVKD. V lost 3 bases and J 6 bases, leaving 14 bases between the germline ends. The CDR3 is made up of 14 amino acids. DNA for the CDR3: TGTGCCATCAGTGACGGGGGGCGGTTCGCTGAAGCTTTCTTT. Its translation is CAISDGGRFAEAFF.

The J gene is TRBJ2-4, the V gene TRBV5-1; tentatively, D is TRBD2 (5 bases). The CDR3 consists of 13 residues. V was clipped by 5 bases and J by 3 bases, with 9 bases between them. Germline CDR1 and CDR2: SGHRS and YFSETQ. CDR3 residues: CASRQEGKNIQYF. CDR3 sequence (DNA): TGCGCCAGCAGACAAGAGGGCAAAAACATTCAGTACTTC.

This clonotype has just a few counts. This chain uses TRBV6-1 with TRBJ1-2; TRBD1 agrees at 7 bases. Germline-derived CDR1 and CDR2 are MNHNS and SASEGT. V lost 5 bases to trimming and J lost 7 bases; unmatched junction nucleotides: 13. The CDR3 spans 15 residues. In DNA form, the CDR3 reads TGTGCCAGCAGTAGAAACCGAGGGGGCTTCAGTGGCTACACCTTC. Protein: CASSRNRGGFSGYTF.

This chain links TRBV5-1 with TRBJ2-2; 12 bases are shared with TRBD1. The V gene end was trimmed by 2 bases and the J gene end by 6 bases; junction bases not matched to a gene: 5. The germline gives CDR1 SGHRS, CDR2 YFSETQ. This CDR3 comprises 16 residues. CDR3: CASSLGTGGYSGELFF. The CDR3 coding sequence is TGCGCCAGCAGCTTAGGGACAGGGGGCTACTCCGGGGAGCTGTTTTTT.

The sample holds a few counts of this clonotype. The V call is TRBV2, the J call TRBJ2-3; D is possibly TRBD1 (7 bases). CDR1 is SNHLY and CDR2 is FYNNEI in the germline V gene. This CDR3 region has 15 residues. V lost 6 bases and J lost 2, with 15 bases in between. CDR3 region: CASSLAGQITDTQYF. CDR3 sequence (DNA): TGTGCCAGCAGCCTCGCGGGACAGATCACAGATACGCAGTATTTT.

This chain uses TRBV20-1 with TRBJ2-3, with D unclear. Germline V lookup: CDR1 DFQATT, CDR2 SNEGSKA (reference sequence). The CDR3 is 13 amino acids. The ends were cut back, 6 bases at V and 0 bases at J, with 10 bases in the middle. CDR3 region: CSAPGGSTDTQYF. In DNA, the CDR3 is TGCAGTGCCCCGGGCGGTAGCACAGATACGCAGTATTTT.

This clonotype was picked up many times. This chain uses TRBV7-6 with TRBJ1-5; the match to TRBD1 covers 10 bases. V shed 3 bases, J shed 8 bases, and the junction held 1 base outside the gene matches. Germline values: CDR1 SGHVS, CDR2 FNYEAQ. This CDR3 has 13 amino acids. CDR3 region: CASSLDRGKPQHF. The CDR3 DNA reads TGTGCCAGCAGCTTGGACAGGGGGAAGCCCCAGCATTTT.

The CDR3 protein is CASSPSAGDQPQHF. The CDR3 DNA is TGTGCCAGCTCACCATCGGCAGGGGATCAGCCCCAGCATTTT. This chain uses TRBV18 with TRBJ1-5; D may be TRBD1 (6 bases). The V gene's germline CDR1 is KGHSH and CDR2 LQKENI. This CDR3 has 14 amino acids. V lost 2 bases and J lost 5, with 10 bases in between.

This clonotype was detected many times. The chain carries TRBV2 and TRBJ2-5; D might be TRBD1 (7 bases). The CDR3 sequence is 14 residues long. Germline lookup yields CDR1 SNHLY and CDR2 FYNNEI. Deletions cut 7 bases from V and 9 bases from J, with 21 bases between. CDR3 sequence: CASNPDRTRGAQYF. Written as DNA, the CDR3 is TGTGCCAGCAATCCGGACAGGACCAGGGGGGCCCAGTACTTC. The full variable domain, completed using reference TRBV2 and TRBJ2-5, is EPEVTQTPSHQVTQMGQEVILRCVPISNHLYFYWYRQILGQKVEFLVSFYNNEISEKSEIFDDQFSVERPDGSNFTLKIRSTKLEDSAMYFCASNPDRTRGAQYFGPGTRLLVL.

This clonotype has a handful of counts. V is TRBV11-2 and J is TRBJ2-1, with 9 positions matching TRBD1. This CDR3 spans 14 amino acids. V was clipped by 5 bases and J by 5 bases; unmatched bases: 4. Germline CDR1 is SGHAT and CDR2 is FQNNGV. The CDR3 reads CASSRQGENNEQFF. The CDR3 DNA follows: TGTGCCAGCAGCCGACAGGGGGAAAACAATGAGCAGTTCTTC.

This clonotype appeared a few times. The chain is built from TRBV12-3 or TRBV12-4 and TRBJ2-3, with 9 bases lining up with TRBD2. Germline trimming cut 3 bases from V and 6 bases from J; bases unmatched to any gene: 7. The CDR3 contains 15 residues. The CDR3 region is CASSLARGGLDTQYF. CDR3 DNA sequence: TGTGCCAGCAGTTTGGCGCGGGGGGGGTTGGATACGCAGTATTTT.

The chain employs TRBV5-1 and TRBJ1-2; D may be TRBD1 (5 bases). V lost 4 bases, J lost 6 bases, and 13 bases lay in between. This CDR3 is built from 13 residues. CDR1 and CDR2 (germline): SGHRS, YFSETQ. The CDR3 region is CASSKDTLDGYTF. CDR3 bases: TGCGCCAGCAGCAAGGACACCCTCGATGGCTACACCTTC.

There are many counts of this clonotype. The V and J genes are TRBV3-1 and TRBJ2-1; tentatively, D is TRBD2 (5 bases). The CDR3 runs 15 residues. CDR1 LGHDT and CDR2 YNNKEL come from the germline V gene (reference sequence). The V and J ends lost 4 bases and 0 bases respectively, with 10 bases between them. CDR3 loop: CASSPPGISYNEQFF. The CDR3 DNA sequence: TGTGCCAGCAGCCCCCCGGGGATCTCCTACAATGAGCAGTTCTTC.

This clonotype was seen more than once but under ten times. The V and J genes are TRBV28 and TRBJ2-1; 8 bases agree with TRBD2. This CDR3 contains 16 residues. The V gene's germline CDR1 is MDHEN and CDR2 SYDVKM. The J segment lost 5 bases and the V segment lost 3 bases, leaving 9 bases of the junction unmatched. The CDR3 protein is CASSFIPRAGDNEQFF. As DNA, the CDR3 is TGTGCCAGCAGTTTTATCCCTAGAGCGGGAGACAATGAGCAGTTCTTC.

The chain has TRBV4-2 and TRBJ2-2, with TRBD2 identical over 8 bases. From germline, CDR1 is LGHNA and CDR2 YNFKEQ. The CDR3 covers 17 residues. Trimming removed 3 bases from V and 4 bases from J; junction bases left unmatched: 10. The CDR3 DNA sequence: TGTGCCAGCAGCCACCCCACGGGAGGGACGATCACCGGGGAGCTGTTTTTT. It is translated as CASSHPTGGTITGELFF.

The V and J genes are TRBV6-5 and TRBJ2-5, with 10 bases aligning to TRBD2. CDR3 length: 17 amino acids. Germline loops: CDR1 MNHEY, CDR2 SVGAGI. J was trimmed by 2 bases and V by 0 bases; bases with no gene match: 6. Written as DNA, the CDR3 is TGTGCCAGCAGTTACTCACCTAGCGGGGGAAATCAAGAGACCCAGTACTTC. Translating gives CASSYSPSGGNQETQYF.

This clonotype was counted only a few times. The V and J genes are TRBV28 and TRBJ2-7; D unclear. The CDR3 is made up of 14 amino acids. From germline, CDR1 is MDHEN and CDR2 SYDVKM. With 5 bases removed from V and 4 bases from J, the gap between germline ends came to 15 bases. CDR3 sequence: CASSPLPGSYEQYF. CDR3 DNA sequence: TGTGCCAGCAGTCCACTTCCGGGTTCTTACGAGCAGTACTTC. The whole variable domain, filled in from reference TRBV28 and TRBJ2-7, reads DVKVTQSSRYLVKRTGEKVFLECVQDMDHENMFWYRQDPGLGLRLIYFSYDVKMKEKGDIPEGYSVSREKKERFSLILESASTNQTSMYLCASSPLPGSYEQYFGPGTRLTVT.

This clonotype was seen a few times. The chain joins TRBV28 to TRBJ1-3; D is ambiguous. Trimming took off 6 bases at V and 0 bases at J, with 9 bases between the two ends. This CDR3 contains 14 residues. CDR1 is MDHEN and CDR2 is SYDVKM in the germline V gene. The DNA of the CDR3 is TGTGCCAGCAGGCCCACAAGCTCTGGAAACACCATATATTTT. It specifies CASRPTSSGNTIYF.

V usage is TRBV4-2 and J usage is TRBJ2-1, with TRBD2 matching 9 bases. Germline CDR1 LGHNA, CDR2 YNFKEQ. CDR3 size: 17 residues. Unmatched junction bases numbered 9, after V lost 1 base and J lost 5 bases. This CDR3 is CASSQALRSSGDNEQFF. CDR3 DNA: TGTGCCAGCAGCCAAGCCCTAAGGTCTAGCGGGGACAATGAGCAGTTCTTC.

This clonotype was counted only a few times. At one end the junction does not follow the germline gene, possibly because of a read error. The chain is built from TRBV20-1 and TRBJ2-5, with 8 bases lining up with TRBD2. The CDR3 contains 13 residues. Germline CDR1 reads DFQATT; CDR2 reads SNEGSKA (reference sequence). CDR3: CSAGETSAETQYF. The CDR3 nucleotides are TGCAGTGCTGGAGAGACTAGCGCCGAGACCCAGTACTTC.

The sample holds many counts of this clonotype. The rearrangement uses TRBV29-1 and TRBJ2-2; D gene uncertain. The CDR3 covers 13 residues. Trimming took off 6 bases at V and 5 bases at J, with 13 bases between the two ends. Germline CDR1 SQVTM, CDR2 ANQGSEA. DNA for the CDR3: TGCAGCGTGGCCCCCATCGGAACCGGGGAGCTGTTTTTT. The encoded protein is CSVAPIGTGELFF.

The CDR3 here is CSAGLTNTGELFF. The CDR3 nucleotides are TGCAGTGCGGGGCTAACCAACACCGGGGAGCTGTTTTTT. This chain connects TRBV20-1 to TRBJ2-2; weak D call: TRBD1 (5 bases). V shed 6 bases and J shed 2 bases, with 10 bases lying between them. There are 13 residues in the CDR3. Per germline, CDR1 DFQATT and CDR2 SNEGSKA (reference sequence).

This clonotype showed up many times. V is TRBV4-1 and J is TRBJ1-5; 11 nucleotides match TRBD1. The CDR3 consists of 14 residues. Trimming cost V 1 base and J 7 bases; bases outside gene matches: 0. Germline V lookup: CDR1 MGHRA, CDR2 YSYEKL. The CDR3 DNA reads TGCGCCAGCAGCCAAGGGACAGGGGGCCAGCCCCAGCATTTT. Encoded protein: CASSQGTGGQPQHF.

This clonotype came up a few times. V usage is TRBV2 and J usage is TRBJ2-3, with D maybe TRBD1 (5 bases). Trimming shortened V by 2 bases and J by 7 bases, and 7 bases separated the two germline ends. The CDR3 has 12 amino acids. Per the germline V gene, CDR1 is SNHLY and CDR2 is FYNNEI. CDR3 sequence: CASSEQGNTQYF. CDR3 nucleotide sequence: TGTGCCAGCAGTGAACAGGGAAATACGCAGTATTTT.